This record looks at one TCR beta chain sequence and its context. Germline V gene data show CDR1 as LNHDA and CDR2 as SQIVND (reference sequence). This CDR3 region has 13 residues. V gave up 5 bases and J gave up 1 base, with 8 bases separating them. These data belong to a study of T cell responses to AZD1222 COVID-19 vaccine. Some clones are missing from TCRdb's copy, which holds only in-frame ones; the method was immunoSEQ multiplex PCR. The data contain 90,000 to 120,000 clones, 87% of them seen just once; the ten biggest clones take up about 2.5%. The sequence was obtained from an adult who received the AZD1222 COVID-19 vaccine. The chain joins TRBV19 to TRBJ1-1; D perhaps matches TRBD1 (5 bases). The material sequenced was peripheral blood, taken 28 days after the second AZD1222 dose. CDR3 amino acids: CASSRGGNTEAFF. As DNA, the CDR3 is TGTGCCAGTAGTCGGGGGGGGAACACTGAAGCTTTCTTT.